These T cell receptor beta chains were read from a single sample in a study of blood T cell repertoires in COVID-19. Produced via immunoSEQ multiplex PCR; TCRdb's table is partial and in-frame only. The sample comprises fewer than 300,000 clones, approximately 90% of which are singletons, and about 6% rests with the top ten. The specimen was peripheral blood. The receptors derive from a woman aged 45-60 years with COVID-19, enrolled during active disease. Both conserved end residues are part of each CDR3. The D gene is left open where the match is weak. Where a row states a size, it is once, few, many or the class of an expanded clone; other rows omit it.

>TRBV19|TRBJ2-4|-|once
CASSPRGAGYIQYF
TGTGCCAGTAGTCCCCGGGGGGCCGGGTACATTCAGTACTTC
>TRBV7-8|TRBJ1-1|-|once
CASSLERDTEAFF
TGTGCCAGCAGCTTAGAACGGGACACTGAAGCTTTCTTT
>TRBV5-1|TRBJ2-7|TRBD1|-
CASSFSTGTGAYEQYF
TGCGCCAGCAGCTTTTCAACCGGGACAGGTGCCTACGAGCAGTACTTC
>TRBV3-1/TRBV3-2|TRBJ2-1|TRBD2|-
CASSHLRGTNYNEQFF
TGTGCCAGCAGCCACCTGCGCGGGACTAACTACAATGAGCAGTTCTTC
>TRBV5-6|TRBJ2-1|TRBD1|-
CASISGQAYNEQFF
TGTGCCAGCATCTCTGGACAGGCCTACAATGAGCAGTTCTTC
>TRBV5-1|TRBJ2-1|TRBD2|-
CASKVAGGLHGFF
TGCGCCAGCAAAGTTGCGGGAGGCCTCCATGGGTTCTTC
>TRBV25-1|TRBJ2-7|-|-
CASSVGLGGYEQYF
TGTGCCAGCAGTGTAGGACTGGGGGGCTACGAGCAGTACTTC
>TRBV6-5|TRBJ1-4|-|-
CASRQQTTNEKLFF
TGTGCCAGCAGACAACAGACAACTAATGAAAAACTGTTTTTT
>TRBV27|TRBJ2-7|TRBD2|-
CASRAGGLHEQYF
TGTGCCAGCAGGGCGGGAGGGCTCCACGAGCAGTACTTC
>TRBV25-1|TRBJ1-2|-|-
CASTRSGGAYGYTF
TGTGCCAGCACCAGAAGTGGGGGGGCCTATGGCTACACCTTC
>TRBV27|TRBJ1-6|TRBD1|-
CASSSGQGRDSPLHF
TGTGCCAGCAGTTCAGGACAGGGGAGGGATTCACCCCTCCACTTT
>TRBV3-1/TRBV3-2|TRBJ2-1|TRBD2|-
CASSPRLAVSSYNEQFF
TGTGCCAGCAGCCCCCGACTAGCGGTTAGCTCCTACAATGAGCAGTTCTTC
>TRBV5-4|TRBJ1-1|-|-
CASSLRASGSTEAFF
TGTGCCAGCAGCTTGCGGGCATCAGGGTCCACTGAAGCTTTCTTT
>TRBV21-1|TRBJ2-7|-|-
CASSKILYDEQYF
TGTGCCAGCAGCAAAATCCTCTACGACGAGCAGTACTTC
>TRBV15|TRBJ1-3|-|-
CATSRDITGFSGNTIYF
TGTGCCACCAGCAGAGATATCACAGGGTTTTCTGGAAACACCATATATTTT
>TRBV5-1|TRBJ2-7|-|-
CASEGDSYEQYF
TGCGCCAGCGAGGGGGACTCCTACGAGCAGTACTTC
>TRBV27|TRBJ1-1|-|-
CASSPRGAEAFF
TGTGCCAGCAGTCCCAGGGGTGCCGAAGCTTTCTTT
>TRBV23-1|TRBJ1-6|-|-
CASTPPGRVLLENSPLHF
TGCGCCAGCACCCCCCCGGGGAGGGTTTTATTAGAAAATTCACCCCTCCACTTT
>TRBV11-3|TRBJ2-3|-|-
CASSLDGGETDTQYF
TGTGCCAGCAGCTTAGATGGCGGGGAAACAGATACGCAGTATTTT
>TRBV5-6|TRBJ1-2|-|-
CASEDRPNYGYTF
TGTGCCAGCGAGGACAGACCTAACTATGGCTACACCTTC
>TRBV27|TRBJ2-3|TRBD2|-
CASSLLAGGPTDTQYF
TGTGCCAGCAGCCTCCTTGCGGGAGGGCCTACAGATACGCAGTATTTT
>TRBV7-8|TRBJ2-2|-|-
CASSLQQAALSGTGELFF
TGTGCCAGCAGCTTACAGCAAGCAGCCCTCTCGGGTACCGGGGAGCTGTTTTTT
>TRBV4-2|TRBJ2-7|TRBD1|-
CASSPGQGSYEQYF
TGTGCCAGCAGCCCGGGACAGGGGTCCTACGAGCAGTACTTC
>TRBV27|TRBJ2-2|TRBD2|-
CARPQGLAGGRSTGELFF
TGTGCCAGGCCTCAGGGACTAGCGGGAGGGAGAAGCACCGGGGAGCTGTTTTTT
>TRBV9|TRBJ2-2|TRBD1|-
CASSPPGQTTGELFF
TGTGCCAGCAGCCCCCCGGGACAGACCACCGGGGAGCTGTTTTTT
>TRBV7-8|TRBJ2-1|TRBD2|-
CASSRLAGGPSDEQFF
TGTGCCAGCAGCAGACTAGCGGGAGGGCCCTCGGATGAGCAGTTCTTC
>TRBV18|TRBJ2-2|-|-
CASSPSLGLAGELFF
TGTGCCAGCTCACCCAGTTTGGGGCTCGCCGGGGAGCTGTTTTTT
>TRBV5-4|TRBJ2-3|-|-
CASSPGNPTDTQYF
TGTGCCAGCAGCCCCGGGAACCCCACAGATACGCAGTATTTT
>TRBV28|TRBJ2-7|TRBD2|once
CASSGGRDEQYF
TGTGCCAGCAGTGGGGGGAGGGACGAGCAGTACTTC
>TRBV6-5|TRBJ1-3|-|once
CASSYDRFSGNTIYF
TGTGCCAGCAGTTACGACAGGTTCTCTGGAAACACCATATATTTT
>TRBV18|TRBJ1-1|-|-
CASSRTMGETEAFF
TGTGCCAGCTCACGAACCATGGGAGAAACTGAAGCTTTCTTT
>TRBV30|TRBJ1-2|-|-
CAWSTRSYGYTF
TGTGCCTGGAGTACTAGGTCCTATGGCTACACCTTC
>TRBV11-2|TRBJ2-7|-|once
CASSLPPNSYEQYF
TGTGCCAGCAGCTTACCCCCTAACTCCTACGAGCAGTACTTC
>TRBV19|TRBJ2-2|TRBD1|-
CASSVTGGGTGELFF
TGTGCCAGTAGTGTCACAGGGGGTGGCACCGGGGAGCTGTTTTTT
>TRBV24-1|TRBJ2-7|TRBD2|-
CATGLTSGGSYEQYF
TGTGCCACCGGACTAACTAGCGGGGGGTCCTACGAGCAGTACTTC
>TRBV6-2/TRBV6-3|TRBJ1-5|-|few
CASSGQRSRKTPQHF
TGTGCCAGCAGTGGACAACGATCGCGAAAGACCCCCCAGCATTTT
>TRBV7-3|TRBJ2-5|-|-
CASSLTPGETQYF
TGTGCCAGCAGCTTAACGCCGGGGGAGACCCAGTACTTC
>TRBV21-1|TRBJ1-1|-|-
CARGGEENTEAFF
TGTGCCAGGGGGGGGGAAGAGAACACTGAAGCTTTCTTT
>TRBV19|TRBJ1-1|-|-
CASSISVTEAFF
TGTGCCAGTAGTATTTCGGTAACTGAAGCTTTCTTT
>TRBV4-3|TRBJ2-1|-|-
CASSQDLSNEQFF
TGCGCCAGCAGCCAAGATCTGAGCAATGAGCAGTTCTTC
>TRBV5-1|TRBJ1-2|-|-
CASSLARQPENYGYTF
TGCGCCAGCAGCTTGGCCAGACAGCCTGAGAACTATGGCTACACCTTC
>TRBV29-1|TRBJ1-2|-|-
CSVSGGSIPDGYTF
TGCAGCGTTTCCGGAGGTTCGATCCCGGATGGCTACACCTTC
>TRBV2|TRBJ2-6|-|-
CASFGVDGANVLTF
TGTGCCAGCTTTGGAGTCGATGGGGCCAACGTCCTGACTTTC
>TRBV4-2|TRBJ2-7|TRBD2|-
CASSQDRGGSGKYEQYF
TGTGCCAGCAGCCAAGATCGGGGGGGATCCGGCAAATACGAGCAGTACTTC